This record looks at one T cell receptor (beta chain) sequence and its context. Its antigen remains unknown. One junction end does not reproduce the germline sequence, and a read error may be involved. Three rounds of nested PCR, following a modified ARM-PCR protocol, produced the TCRbeta library. TCRdb reprocessed the multiplex PCR reads via MiXCR and lists one record per CDR3 protein. The top ten hold roughly 20% of the sample, which has about 110,000 distinct CDR3 sequences, over 75% seen once. The template was RNA from unsorted bulk tissue. This entry is derived from a study of tumor and adjacent non-tumor tissue in lung cancer. Study as a whole: There were 11 to 12 adenocarcinoma, a couple of squamous cell carcinoma and 1 small cell lung cancer cases. Stage I to III disease affected roughly 10 men and about 5 women aged about 30 to 85. Samples averaged around 4 million productive TCRbeta reads each.

The germline V gene encodes CDR1 MNHEY and CDR2 SVGAGI. The CDR3 has 14 amino acids. Study-wide results and caveats: TCR diversity was significantly greater in tumor than normal lung tissue.

The chain carries TRBV6-5 and TRBJ2-4, with D uncertain. Sequenced material: lung tumor tissue. This receptor was taken from a man between 65 and 85 years old with non-small cell lung cancer. The CDR3 reads CASRYRAGKNIQCF. In DNA form, the CDR3 reads TGTGCCAGCCGTTACAGAGCAGGCAAAAACATTCAGTGCTTC.